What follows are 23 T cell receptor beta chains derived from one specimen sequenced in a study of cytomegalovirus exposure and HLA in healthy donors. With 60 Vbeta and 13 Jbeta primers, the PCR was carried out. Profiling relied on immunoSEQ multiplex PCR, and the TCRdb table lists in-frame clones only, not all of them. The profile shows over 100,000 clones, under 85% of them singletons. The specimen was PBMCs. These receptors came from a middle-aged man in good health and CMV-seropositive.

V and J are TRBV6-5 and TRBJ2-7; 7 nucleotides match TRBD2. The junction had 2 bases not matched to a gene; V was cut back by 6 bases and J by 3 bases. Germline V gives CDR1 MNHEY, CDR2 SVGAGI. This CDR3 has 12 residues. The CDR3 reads CASRGGIYEQYF. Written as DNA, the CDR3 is TGTGCCAGCAGGGGGGGGATCTACGAGCAGTACTTC.

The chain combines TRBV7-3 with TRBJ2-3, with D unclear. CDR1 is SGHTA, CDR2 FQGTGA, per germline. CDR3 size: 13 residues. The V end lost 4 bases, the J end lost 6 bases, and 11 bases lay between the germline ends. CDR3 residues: CASSSPNEDTQYF. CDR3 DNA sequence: TGTGCCAGCAGCTCCCCCAACGAGGATACGCAGTATTTT.

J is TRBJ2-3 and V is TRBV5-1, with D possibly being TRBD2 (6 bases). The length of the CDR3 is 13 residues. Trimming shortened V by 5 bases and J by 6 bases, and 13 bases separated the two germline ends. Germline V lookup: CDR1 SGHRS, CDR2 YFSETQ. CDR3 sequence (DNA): TGCGCCAGCAGGGCGGGCGGAGGGGATACGCAGTATTTT. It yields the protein CASRAGGGDTQYF. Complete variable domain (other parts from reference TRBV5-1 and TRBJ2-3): KAGVTQTPRYLIKTRGQQVTLSCSPISGHRSVSWYQQTPGQGLQFLFEYFSETQRNKGNFPGRFSGRQFSNSRSEMNVSTLELGDSALYLCASRAGGGDTQYFGPGTRLTVL.

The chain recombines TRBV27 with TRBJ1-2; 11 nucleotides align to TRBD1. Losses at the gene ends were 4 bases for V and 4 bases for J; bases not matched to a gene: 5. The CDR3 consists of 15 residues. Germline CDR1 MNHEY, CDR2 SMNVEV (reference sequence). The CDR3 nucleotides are TGTGCCAGCAGTTCGGGACAGGGGGTGACCTATGGCTACACCTTC. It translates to CASSSGQGVTYGYTF.

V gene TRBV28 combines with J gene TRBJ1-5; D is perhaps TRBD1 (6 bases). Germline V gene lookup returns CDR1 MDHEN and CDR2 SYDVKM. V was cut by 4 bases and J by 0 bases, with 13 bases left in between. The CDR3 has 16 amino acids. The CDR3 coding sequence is TGTGCCAGCAGTTCGGTGGACAGAAATAGCAATCAGCCCCAGCATTTT. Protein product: CASSSVDRNSNQPQHF.

The CDR3: CASNILTGNTGELFF. The CDR3 DNA follows: TGCGCCAGCAACATACTGACAGGGAACACCGGGGAGCTGTTTTTT. V and J are TRBV5-1 and TRBJ2-2; possibly TRBD1 for D (6 bases). Germline V gene data show CDR1 as SGHRS and CDR2 as YFSETQ. This CDR3 is built from 15 residues. With 6 bases removed from V and 1 base from J, the gap between germline ends came to 13 bases.

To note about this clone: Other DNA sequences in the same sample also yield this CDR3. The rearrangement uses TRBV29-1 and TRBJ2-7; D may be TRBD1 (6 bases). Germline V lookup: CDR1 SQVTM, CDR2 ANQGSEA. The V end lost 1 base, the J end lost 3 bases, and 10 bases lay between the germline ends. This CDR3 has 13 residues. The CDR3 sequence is CSVEVGTSYEQYF. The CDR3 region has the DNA TGCAGCGTTGAAGTAGGGACAAGCTACGAGCAGTACTTC.

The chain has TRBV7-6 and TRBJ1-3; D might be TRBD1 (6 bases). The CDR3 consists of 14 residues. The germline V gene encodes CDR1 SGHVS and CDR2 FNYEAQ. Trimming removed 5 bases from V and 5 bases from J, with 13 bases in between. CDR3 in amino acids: CASSPQGRRNTIYF. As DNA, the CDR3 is TGTGCCAGCAGCCCTCAGGGGCGAAGAAACACCATATATTTT. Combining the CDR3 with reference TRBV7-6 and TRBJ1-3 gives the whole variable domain GAGVSQSPRYKVTKRGQDVALRCDPISGHVSLYWYRQALGQGPEFLTYFNYEAQQDKSGLPNDRFSAERPEGSISTLTIQRTEQRDSAMYRCASSPQGRRNTIYFGEGSWLTVV.

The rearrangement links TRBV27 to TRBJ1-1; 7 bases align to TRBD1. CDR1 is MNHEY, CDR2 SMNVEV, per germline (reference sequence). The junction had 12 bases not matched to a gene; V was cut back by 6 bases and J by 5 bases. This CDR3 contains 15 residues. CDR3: CASSPDPTGRTEAFF. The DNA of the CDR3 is TGTGCCAGCAGCCCTGACCCGACAGGGCGGACTGAAGCTTTCTTT.

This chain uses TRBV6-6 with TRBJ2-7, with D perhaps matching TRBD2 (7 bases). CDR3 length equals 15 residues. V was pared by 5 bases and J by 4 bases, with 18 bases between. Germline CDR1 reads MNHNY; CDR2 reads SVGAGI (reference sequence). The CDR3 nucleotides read TGTGCCAGCAGTCAGCCCGGGGGGCGTCTTTACGAGCAGTACTTC. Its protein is CASSQPGGRLYEQYF.

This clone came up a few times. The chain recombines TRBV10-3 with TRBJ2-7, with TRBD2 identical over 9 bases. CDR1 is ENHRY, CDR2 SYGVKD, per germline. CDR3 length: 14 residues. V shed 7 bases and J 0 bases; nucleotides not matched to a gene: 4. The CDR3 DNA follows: TGTGCCATCACAGAGCGGGGGGACTCCTACGAGCAGTACTTC. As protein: CAITERGDSYEQYF.

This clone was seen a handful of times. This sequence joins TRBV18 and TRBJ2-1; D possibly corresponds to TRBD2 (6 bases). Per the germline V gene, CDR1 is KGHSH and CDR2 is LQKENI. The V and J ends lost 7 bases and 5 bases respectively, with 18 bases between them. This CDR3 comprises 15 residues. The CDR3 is CASFPGLHANNEQFF. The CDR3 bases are TGTGCCAGCTTTCCGGGACTCCATGCTAACAATGAGCAGTTCTTC.

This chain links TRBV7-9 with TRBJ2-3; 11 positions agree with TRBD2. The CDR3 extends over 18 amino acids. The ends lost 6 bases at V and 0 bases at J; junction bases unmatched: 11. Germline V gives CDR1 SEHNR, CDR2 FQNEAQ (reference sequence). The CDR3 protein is CASSFLAGGGPSTDTQYF. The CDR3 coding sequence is TGTGCCAGCAGTTTTCTAGCGGGGGGAGGCCCTAGCACAGATACGCAGTATTTT.

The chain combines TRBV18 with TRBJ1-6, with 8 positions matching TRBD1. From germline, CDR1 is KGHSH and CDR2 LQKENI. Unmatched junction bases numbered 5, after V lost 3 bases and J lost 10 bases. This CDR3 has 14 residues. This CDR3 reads CASSPTGASSPLHF. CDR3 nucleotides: TGTGCCAGCTCACCGACAGGGGCGAGCTCACCCCTCCACTTT.

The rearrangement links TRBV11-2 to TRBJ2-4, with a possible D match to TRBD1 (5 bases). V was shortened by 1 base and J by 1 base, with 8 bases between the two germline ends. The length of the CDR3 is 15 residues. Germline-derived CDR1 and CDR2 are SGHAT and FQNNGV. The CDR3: CASSLGQFAKNIQYF. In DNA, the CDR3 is TGTGCCAGCAGCTTAGGACAGTTCGCCAAAAACATTCAGTACTTC.

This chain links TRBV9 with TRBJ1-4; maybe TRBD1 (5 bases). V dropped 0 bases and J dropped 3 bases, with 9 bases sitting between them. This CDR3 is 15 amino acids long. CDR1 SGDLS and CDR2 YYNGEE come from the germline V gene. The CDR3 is CASSVEGSANEKLFF. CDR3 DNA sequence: TGTGCCAGCAGCGTAGAGGGGTCTGCTAATGAAAAACTGTTTTTT.

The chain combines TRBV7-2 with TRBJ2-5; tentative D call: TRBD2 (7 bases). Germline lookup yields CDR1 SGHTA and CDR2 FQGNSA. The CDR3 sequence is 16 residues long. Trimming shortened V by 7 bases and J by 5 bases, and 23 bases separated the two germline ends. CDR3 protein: CASNIEGGARGETQYF. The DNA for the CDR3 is TGTGCCAGCAACATTGAGGGGGGGGCGCGCGGTGAGACCCAGTACTTC.

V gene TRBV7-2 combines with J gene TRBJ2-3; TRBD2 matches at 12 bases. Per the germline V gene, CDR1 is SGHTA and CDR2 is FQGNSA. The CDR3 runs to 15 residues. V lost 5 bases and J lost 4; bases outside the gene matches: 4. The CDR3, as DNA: TGTGCCAGCAGCCAGACTAGCGGGGGACCAGATACGCAGTATTTT. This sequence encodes CASSQTSGGPDTQYF.

In DNA form, the CDR3 reads TGCGCCAGCAGCTTCGCCCAGGGGGCAGGTGAGCAGTTCTTC. Protein sequence: CASSFAQGAGEQFF. The rearrangement links TRBV5-1 to TRBJ2-1; 8 nucleotides align to TRBD1. CDR1 SGHRS and CDR2 YFSETQ come from the germline V gene. After removal of 2 bases from V and 9 bases from J, the junction contained 7 bases not matched to a gene. The CDR3 loop spans 14 amino acids.

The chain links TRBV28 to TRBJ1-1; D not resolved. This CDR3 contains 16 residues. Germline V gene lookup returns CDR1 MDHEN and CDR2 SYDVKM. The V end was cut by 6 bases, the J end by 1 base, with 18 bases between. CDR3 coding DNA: TGTGCCAGCAGCACCGCCGCGGAGGGTCAGAACACTGAAGCTTTCTTT. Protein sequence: CASSTAAEGQNTEAFF.

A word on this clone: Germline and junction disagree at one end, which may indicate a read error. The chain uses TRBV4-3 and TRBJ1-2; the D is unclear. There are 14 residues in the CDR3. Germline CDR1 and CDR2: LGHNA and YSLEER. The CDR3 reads CASGQGEWYYSYTF. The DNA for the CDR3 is TGCGCCAGCGGCCAAGGCGAGTGGTACTATAGCTACACCTTC.

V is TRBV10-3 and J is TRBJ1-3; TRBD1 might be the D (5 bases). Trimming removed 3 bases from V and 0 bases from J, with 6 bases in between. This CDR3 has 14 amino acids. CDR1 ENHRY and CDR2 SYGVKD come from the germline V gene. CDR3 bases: TGTGCCATCAGTGACAGGGTCTCTGGAAACACCATATATTTT. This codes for CAISDRVSGNTIYF.

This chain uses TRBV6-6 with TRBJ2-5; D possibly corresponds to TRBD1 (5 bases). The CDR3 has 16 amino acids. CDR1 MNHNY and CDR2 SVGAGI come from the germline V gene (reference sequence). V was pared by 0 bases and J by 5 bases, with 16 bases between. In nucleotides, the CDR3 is TGTGCCAGCAGTTACTCCGCGCAGGGTGTCAGGGAGACCCAGTACTTC. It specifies CASSYSAQGVRETQYF.